This entry lists 27 T cell receptor beta chains sequenced from one sample in a study of blood T cell repertoires in COVID-19. Libraries were prepared by immunoSEQ multiplex PCR; TCRdb keeps only in-frame clonotypes and omits some of them. The sample has approximately 270,000 clones, around nine tenths seen once. The specimen was peripheral blood. The receptors here all came from a middle-aged man with active or convalescent COVID-19.

The chain uses TRBV3-1 (or the pseudogene TRBV3-2) and TRBJ2-7; 15 bases are a match to TRBD2. This CDR3 has 17 residues. The germline V gene has CDR1 LGHDT and CDR2 YNNKEL (reference sequence). The J segment lost 6 bases and the V segment lost 5 bases, leaving 11 bases of the junction unmatched. Here the CDR3 reads CASSTDRGLAGGSEQYF. DNA for the CDR3: TGTGCCAGCAGCACAGACAGGGGACTAGCGGGAGGTTCCGAGCAGTACTTC.

The chain employs TRBV28 and TRBJ1-5; a weak D match, TRBD1 (5 bases). The germline V gene encodes CDR1 MDHEN and CDR2 SYDVKM. This CDR3 is built from 14 residues. Trimming removed 0 bases at V and 5 bases at J, with 8 bases between. The CDR3 sequence is CASSLWGTDQPQHF. In nucleotides, the CDR3 is TGTGCCAGCAGTTTATGGGGGACTGATCAGCCCCAGCATTTT.

J is TRBJ2-6 and V is TRBV6-5; no definite D call. Trimming left V 6 bases short and J 4 bases short, with 10 bases between. The length of the CDR3 is 14 residues. CDR1 MNHEY and CDR2 SVGAGI come from the germline V gene. The CDR3 protein is CASSRVSGANVLTF. DNA of the CDR3: TGTGCCAGCAGCCGAGTGTCCGGGGCCAACGTCCTGACTTTC.

The chain is built from TRBV24-1 and TRBJ1-2; D uncertain. Germline V gene lookup returns CDR1 KGHDR and CDR2 SFDVKD. Trimming took 4 bases from V and 6 from J, leaving 17 bases between them. The CDR3 is 15 residues long. CDR3 sequence: CATSDPGRKDDGYTF. CDR3 sequence (DNA): TGTGCCACCAGTGACCCCGGGAGGAAGGATGATGGCTACACCTTC.

This chain links TRBV11-3 with TRBJ1-1; 7 positions agree with TRBD1. Per the germline V gene, CDR1 is SGHNT and CDR2 is YENEEA. The CDR3 sequence is 15 residues long. The trim removed 5 bases at V and 4 bases at J, leaving 10 bases unmatched. The CDR3 coding sequence is TGTGCCAGCAGCCACGGACAGGCGCTCTCCACTGAAGCTTTCTTT. This translates into CASSHGQALSTEAFF.

The chain couples TRBV21-1 to TRBJ1-1. TRBV21-1 is noted as a pseudogene. This CDR3 region has 12 residues. The CDR3 sequence is CASRWTAASAFF. CDR3 coding DNA: TGTGCCAGCCGTTGGACCGCGGCTAGCGCTTTCTTT.

This sequence joins TRBV28 and TRBJ2-3; D might be TRBD2 (6 bases). The ends were cut back, 1 base at V and 0 bases at J, with 14 bases in the middle. The CDR3 extends over 17 amino acids. Germline loops: CDR1 MDHEN, CDR2 SYDVKM. The CDR3 is CASSLLSQGLSTDTQYF. The CDR3 nucleotides read TGTGCCAGCAGTTTATTATCCCAGGGACTTAGCACAGATACGCAGTATTTT.

This clone was recorded once. The rearrangement joins TRBV5-6 to TRBJ2-7; 9 bases fit TRBD2. CDR3 size: 13 residues. Germline V gene sequence: CDR1 SGHDT, CDR2 YYEEEE. The V gene end was trimmed by 4 bases and the J gene end by 6 bases; junction bases not matched to a gene: 5. CDR3 residues: CASSTGLAVEQYF. Here the CDR3 DNA reads TGTGCCAGCAGCACGGGACTAGCTGTCGAGCAGTACTTC. The variable domain in full, completed from reference TRBV5-6 and TRBJ2-7, reads DAGVTQSPTHLIKTRGQQVTLRCSPKSGHDTVSWYQQALGQGPQFIFQYYEEEERQRGNFPDRFSGHQFPNYSSELNVNALLLGDSALYLCASSTGLAVEQYFGPGTRLTVT.

The chain combines TRBV5-6 with TRBJ1-1, with 10 positions matching TRBD1. J gave up 7 bases and V 6 bases, and 6 bases lay outside the gene matches. Per germline, CDR1 SGHDT and CDR2 YYEEEE. The CDR3 is made up of 13 amino acids. CDR3 region: CASTRQGALEAFF. For the CDR3, the DNA is TGTGCCAGCACCAGACAGGGGGCTCTTGAAGCTTTCTTT. Based on the CDR3 plus reference TRBV5-6 and TRBJ1-1, the full variable domain is DAGVTQSPTHLIKTRGQQVTLRCSPKSGHDTVSWYQQALGQGPQFIFQYYEEEERQRGNFPDRFSGHQFPNYSSELNVNALLLGDSALYLCASTRQGALEAFFGQGTRLTVV.

The chain employs TRBV6-6 and TRBJ2-3, with 9 positions matching TRBD1. The length of the CDR3 is 14 residues. Germline lookup yields CDR1 MNHNY and CDR2 SVGAGI (reference sequence). The V and J ends lost 7 bases and 4 bases, in that order; junction bases with no gene match: 6. DNA for the CDR3: TGTGCCAGCAACAGACAGGGGGTCCCAGATACGCAGTATTTT. It encodes CASNRQGVPDTQYF.

The chain carries TRBV5-1 and TRBJ2-2; D may be TRBD1 (5 bases). Germline lookup yields CDR1 SGHRS and CDR2 YFSETQ. The CDR3 is 16 residues long. Deletions cut 0 bases from V and 1 base from J, with 10 bases between. Here the CDR3 DNA reads TGCGCCAGCAGCTTGGAATGGACATTGAACACCGGGGAGCTGTTTTTT. Translation gives CASSLEWTLNTGELFF.

The chain links TRBV7-2 to TRBJ2-1, with 8 bases aligning to TRBD2. Trimming took 0 bases from V and 11 from J; bases not matched to a gene: 9. Germline V gene sequence: CDR1 SGHTA, CDR2 FQGNSA. The CDR3 has 15 residues. This chain's CDR3 is CASSLAQFSGKKQFF. CDR3 in DNA: TGTGCCAGCAGCTTAGCGCAATTTAGCGGGAAAAAGCAGTTCTTC.

CDR3: CASSLRSGGGTDTQYF. The CDR3 bases are TGCGCCAGCAGCTTGAGGAGCGGGGGAGGGACAGATACGCAGTATTTT. V is TRBV5-1 and J is TRBJ2-3; 8 nucleotides line up with TRBD2. The germline V gene has CDR1 SGHRS and CDR2 YFSETQ. Germline trimming cut 1 base from V and 3 bases from J; bases unmatched to any gene: 7. This CDR3 has 16 amino acids.

V is TRBV7-9 and J is TRBJ2-7, with D possibly TRBD1 on 6 matching bases. Deletions cut 5 bases from V and 1 base from J, with 21 bases between. Germline V lookup: CDR1 SEHNR, CDR2 FQNEAQ (reference sequence). CDR3 length equals 17 residues. Written as DNA, the CDR3 is TGTGCCAGCAGCCCACAGTGGGCAGGGGTCGGGTCCTACGAGCAGTACTTC. It is translated as CASSPQWAGVGSYEQYF.

This clone came up once. The CDR3 sequence: CASSPSRVSNQPQHF. The DNA of the CDR3 is TGTGCCAGCAGTCCCTCGAGAGTTAGCAATCAGCCCCAGCATTTT. V usage is TRBV27 and J usage is TRBJ1-5, with no clear D. This CDR3 has 15 amino acids. The germline CDR1 and CDR2 sequences are MNHEY and SMNVEV (reference sequence). Trimming left V 5 bases short and J 0 bases short, with 11 bases between.

As concerns this clone: Distinct nucleotide sequences in the sample also encode this CDR3. This chain connects TRBV24-1 to TRBJ1-1; no definite D call. V lost 5 bases and J 5 bases, leaving 5 bases between the germline ends. Germline loops: CDR1 KGHDR, CDR2 SFDVKD. The CDR3 contains 11 residues. The CDR3 protein is CATSAGTEAFF. The CDR3 bases are TGTGCCACCAGTGCGGGGACTGAAGCTTTCTTT.

The chain uses TRBV2 and TRBJ1-5; D is undetermined. The length of the CDR3 is 17 residues. Trimming removed 4 bases from V and 0 bases from J, with 16 bases in between. Germline V gives CDR1 SNHLY, CDR2 FYNNEI. This chain's CDR3 is CASSGTPLPYSNQPQHF. The CDR3 DNA follows: TGTGCCAGCAGTGGTACACCGTTGCCTTATAGCAATCAGCCCCAGCATTTT. The complete variable domain, with remaining parts taken from reference TRBV2 and TRBJ1-5, reads EPEVTQTPSHQVTQMGQEVILRCVPISNHLYFYWYRQILGQKVEFLVSFYNNEISEKSEIFDDQFSVERPDGSNFTLKIRSTKLEDSAMYFCASSGTPLPYSNQPQHFGDGTRLSIL.

The chain couples TRBV7-2 to TRBJ1-3; maybe TRBD1 (5 bases). V was shortened by 8 bases and J by 0 bases, with 20 bases between the two germline ends. CDR3 length: 17 amino acids. Germline lookup yields CDR1 SGHTA and CDR2 FQGNSA. The CDR3 DNA is TGTGCCAGCGGATTCCCAGGGTACCTTTACTCTGGAAACACCATATATTTT. Translating gives CASGFPGYLYSGNTIYF.

J is TRBJ2-7 and V is TRBV30, with a tentative D call TRBD1 (6 bases). Germline CDR1 and CDR2: GTSNPN and SVGIG (reference sequence). This CDR3 region has 13 residues. Deletions cut 3 bases from V and 6 bases from J, with 15 bases between. CDR3 DNA sequence: TGTGCCTGGAGCTCAGGACAGCGTACCGAGCAGTACTTC. It yields the protein CAWSSGQRTEQYF.

This clone was counted a single time. The chain uses TRBV24-1 and TRBJ1-5; D remains unclear. Germline V gives CDR1 KGHDR, CDR2 SFDVKD. Deletions cut 9 bases from V and 1 base from J, with 9 bases between. The CDR3 has 13 residues. The CDR3 coding sequence is TGTGCCACCGGGCACAGCAGCAATCAGCCCCAGCATTTT. Translating gives CATGHSSNQPQHF.

The chain carries TRBV5-5 and TRBJ2-1, with TRBD2 matching 8 bases. CDR3 size: 15 residues. The junction had 6 bases not matched to a gene; V was cut back by 3 bases and J by 4 bases. Looked up from germline, CDR1 is SGHKS and CDR2 is YYEKEE (reference sequence). CDR3 nucleotide sequence: TGTGCCAGCAGCTCCCAGCGGGAGTCATACAATGAGCAGTTCTTC. It codes for CASSSQRESYNEQFF.

This clone was counted between two and nine times. The V call is TRBV9, the J call TRBJ1-6; possible D gene TRBD1, 6 bases. The CDR3 runs to 15 residues. V lost 0 bases and J 3 bases, leaving 7 bases between the germline ends. CDR1 and CDR2 from the germline V gene are SGDLS and YYNGEE. The DNA for the CDR3 is TGTGCCAGCAGCGTAGGACAGGTCTATAATTCACCCCTCCACTTT. Protein sequence: CASSVGQVYNSPLHF.

The J gene is TRBJ1-1, the V gene TRBV4-1, with 7 bases matching TRBD1. Looked up from germline, CDR1 is MGHRA and CDR2 is YSYEKL. Trimming cost V 4 bases and J 0 bases; bases outside gene matches: 5. The CDR3 loop spans 15 amino acids. In nucleotides, the CDR3 is TGCGCCAGCAGCCGATCCGGGACAGTGAACACTGAAGCTTTCTTT. It yields the protein CASSRSGTVNTEAFF.

This clone was observed a single time. CDR3 coding DNA: TGCGCCAGCAGCGGACGGGAAGCCGAGGATACGCAGTATTTT. Residues: CASSGREAEDTQYF. The rearrangement uses TRBV5-1 and TRBJ2-3; a possible D gene is TRBD2 (5 bases). The V end lost 4 bases, the J end lost 6 bases, and 15 bases lay between the germline ends. Germline V lookup: CDR1 SGHRS, CDR2 YFSETQ. The CDR3 is 14 residues long.

CDR3: CAWSVLGFSSGNTIYF. DNA for the CDR3: TGTGCCTGGAGTGTACTAGGGTTCTCCTCTGGAAACACCATATATTTT. The chain has TRBV30 and TRBJ1-3; D ambiguous. Germline V gene lookup returns CDR1 GTSNPN and CDR2 SVGIG (reference sequence). This CDR3 is built from 16 residues. Trimming shortened V by 0 bases and J by 0 bases, and 12 bases separated the two germline ends. The entire variable domain, with the rest obtained from reference TRBV30 and TRBJ1-3, is as follows: SQTIHQWPATLVQPVGSPLSLECTVEGTSNPNLYWYRQAAGRGLQLLFYSVGIGQISSEVPQNLSASRPQDRQFILSSKKLLLSDSGFYLCAWSVLGFSSGNTIYFGEGSWLTVV.

This chain links TRBV7-5 with TRBJ1-2; TRBD1, as called in the table, went unchecked against the DNA. TRBV7-5 corresponds to a pseudogene. The CDR3 spans 14 residues. The CDR3 region has the DNA TGTGTCAGAAGCCAACCGGGACAGGCGGAGTGCTACACCTTC. Translating gives CVRSQPGQAECYTF.

This chain joins TRBV9 and TRBJ1-2; the D is unclear. This CDR3 is 14 amino acids long. Trimming took 0 bases from V and 1 from J, leaving 7 bases between them. CDR1 SGDLS and CDR2 YYNGEE come from the germline V gene. In DNA form, the CDR3 reads TGTGCCAGCAGCGTAGATTACAGTAACTATGGCTACACCTTC. Amino acids: CASSVDYSNYGYTF.